The 32 T cell receptor beta chains in this list originate from one sample, sequenced in a study of blood T cell repertoires in COVID-19 (dated by TCRdb to about 2020). Library method: the immunoSEQ multiplex PCR assay. TCRdb obtained this table from immuneACCESS and retained in-frame rearrangements with V and J assigned. These tables miss some clones; where compared with another copy, unresolved V genes account for less than half of the shortfall, and the remainder is unexplained. The sample includes about 110,000 clones, with approximately 82% observed a single time. The ten largest clones add up to 3% to 4% of the sample. Sequencing used peripheral blood. The receptors come from an elderly woman with acute or convalescent COVID-19.

This chain joins TRBV27 and TRBJ2-1, with D maybe TRBD2 (7 bases). CDR3 length: 15 amino acids. V was shortened by 3 bases and J by 4 bases, with 13 bases between the two germline ends. Per the germline V gene, CDR1 is MNHEY and CDR2 is SMNVEV (reference sequence). The DNA of the CDR3 is TGTGCCAGCAGTTTCGAGGGGGGGCGATACAATGAGCAGTTCTTC. It translates to CASSFEGGRYNEQFF.

This clone was picked up one time. The rearrangement joins TRBV28 to TRBJ2-7, with 11 bases that match TRBD2. CDR1 and CDR2 (germline): MDHEN, SYDVKM. The CDR3 is 15 amino acids. V shed 8 bases and J 3 bases; nucleotides not matched to a gene: 9. CDR3 residues: CASRTSGSIGYEQYF. CDR3 DNA: TGTGCCAGCCGCACTAGCGGGAGTATCGGCTACGAGCAGTACTTC.

The CDR3 loop is CASTLNTEAFF. Here the CDR3 DNA reads TGTGCCAGCACCTTAAACACTGAAGCTTTCTTT. The chain has TRBV28 and TRBJ1-1; D is ambiguous. CDR3 length: 11 amino acids. Trimming stripped 7 bases from V and 2 bases from J, with 5 bases between. Germline V gene lookup returns CDR1 MDHEN and CDR2 SYDVKM. Looking up the rest from reference TRBV28 and TRBJ1-1 gives the full variable domain: DVKVTQSSRYLVKRTGEKVFLECVQDMDHENMFWYRQDPGLGLRLIYFSYDVKMKEKGDIPEGYSVSREKKERFSLILESASTNQTSMYLCASTLNTEAFFGQGTRLTVV.

The chain is built from TRBV3-1 (or the pseudogene TRBV3-2) and TRBJ2-1, with 12 nucleotides matching TRBD2. V shed 0 bases, J shed 6 bases, and the junction held 3 bases outside the gene matches. This CDR3 region has 16 residues. Germline CDR1 is LGHDT and CDR2 is YNNKEL (reference sequence). The CDR3 bases are TGTGCCAGCAGCCAAGAGGTACTAGCGGGGGGCAATGAGCAGTTCTTC. Its translation: CASSQEVLAGGNEQFF.

The V and J genes are TRBV12-5 and TRBJ1-2, with D tentatively TRBD1 (5 bases). The germline gives CDR1 LGHNT, CDR2 FRNRAP. V shed 5 bases and J shed 3 bases, with 10 bases lying between them. The CDR3 has 13 residues. The CDR3 protein is CASGTQTDYGYTF. DNA for the CDR3: TGTGCTAGTGGTACTCAGACAGACTATGGCTACACCTTC.

In its sample, this clone was seen many times. The chain joins TRBV7-7 to TRBJ2-5, with 10 bases identical to TRBD2. Germline V CDR1 and CDR2: SSHAT, FNYEAQ (reference sequence). The junction had 4 bases not matched to a gene; V was cut back by 1 base and J by 5 bases. The CDR3 extends over 15 amino acids. CDR3 sequence (DNA): TGTGCCAGCAGCTTAGAGGGACTAGCGATCGAGACCCAGTACTTC. Amino acids: CASSLEGLAIETQYF.

This chain links TRBV6-6 with TRBJ1-1, with D hard to call. Trimming shortened V by 6 bases and J by 2 bases, and 10 bases separated the two germline ends. Germline CDR1 and CDR2: MNHNY and SVGAGI (reference sequence). CDR3 length: 13 residues. As DNA, the CDR3 is TGTGCCAGCAGCCAAACTATAAACACTGAAGCTTTCTTT. Encoded protein: CASSQTINTEAFF.

This clone was seen only a few times. The genes are TRBV5-1 and TRBJ2-7; 7 bases agree with TRBD2. CDR1 and CDR2 from the germline V gene are SGHRS and YFSETQ. Losses at the gene ends were 0 bases for V and 5 bases for J; bases not matched to a gene: 8. The CDR3 contains 15 residues. CDR3 sequence (DNA): TGCGCCAGCAGCTTGGTAGTGGCGGGAGTCCACGAGCAGTACTTC. Protein product: CASSLVVAGVHEQYF.

The chain employs TRBV28 and TRBJ1-1, with unresolved D. Germline CDR1 MDHEN, CDR2 SYDVKM. There are 15 residues in the CDR3. The V gene lost 6 bases and the J gene lost 4 bases, with 18 bases spanning the gap. CDR3: CASRTTSLAGTEAFF. As DNA, the CDR3 is TGTGCCAGCAGAACCACGTCATTGGCTGGCACTGAAGCTTTCTTT.

The V call is TRBV6-5, the J call TRBJ2-7; 11 nucleotides match TRBD2. Germline V lookup: CDR1 MNHEY, CDR2 SVGAGI. V was clipped by 0 bases and J by 5 bases; unmatched bases: 6. This CDR3 region has 16 residues. CDR3 amino acids: CASSYSGLAGGHEQYF. CDR3 DNA sequence: TGTGCCAGCAGTTACTCAGGGCTAGCGGGAGGCCACGAGCAGTACTTC.

The V gene is TRBV21-1, the J gene TRBJ1-1; TRBD1 is the table's D call and was not checked against the DNA. TRBV21-1 is reported as a pseudogene. The CDR3 covers 14 residues. This CDR3 is CASSKGGPAVKAFF. The CDR3 nucleotides read TGTGCCAGCAGCAAAGGGGGGCCCGCCGTGAAAGCTTTCTTT.

This clone was seen at least ten times. The chain is built from TRBV19 and TRBJ2-2; D is perhaps TRBD2 (6 bases). Trimming removed 3 bases from V and 5 bases from J, with 13 bases in between. Per germline, CDR1 LNHDA and CDR2 SQIVND (reference sequence). CDR3 length equals 15 residues. The CDR3 nucleotides read TGTGCCAGTAGTATTATTGGACTAAAAACCGGGGAGCTGTTTTTT. This sequence encodes CASSIIGLKTGELFF.

This clone was seen just once. For the CDR3, the DNA is TGCGCCAGCAGCCAGGCTCCTAGCGGTCATAGCACAGATACGCAGTATTTT. Encoded protein: CASSQAPSGHSTDTQYF. The V gene is TRBV4-1, the J gene TRBJ2-3, with 7 bases matching TRBD2. The CDR3 contains 17 residues. The germline V gene has CDR1 MGHRA and CDR2 YSYEKL. The ends lost 3 bases at V and 0 bases at J; junction bases unmatched: 9.

The gene calls are TRBV10-3 and TRBJ2-3; tentatively, D is TRBD1 (6 bases). In germline, CDR1 is ENHRY, CDR2 SYGVKD. The CDR3 contains 14 residues. V gave up 5 bases and J gave up 0 bases, with 9 bases separating them. In nucleotides, the CDR3 is TGTGCCATCAGTCCCGGGACAAGCACAGATACGCAGTATTTT. Protein sequence: CAISPGTSTDTQYF.

The gene calls are TRBV19 and TRBJ2-2, with D perhaps TRBD1 (6 bases). Trimming stripped 7 bases from V and 6 bases from J, with 9 bases between. This CDR3 comprises 12 residues. CDR1 is LNHDA and CDR2 is SQIVND in the germline V gene (reference sequence). The CDR3 sequence: CASTHRAGELFF. CDR3 DNA sequence: TGTGCCAGTACTCACAGGGCCGGGGAGCTGTTTTTT. Full variable domain (rest looked up from reference TRBV19 and TRBJ2-2): DGGITQSPKYLFRKEGQNVTLSCEQNLNHDAMYWYRQDPGQGLRLIYYSQIVNDFQKGDIAEGYSVSREKKESFPLTVTSAQKNPTAFYLCASTHRAGELFFGEGSRLTVL.

This chain connects TRBV24-1 to TRBJ2-3; D may be TRBD2 (5 bases). The CDR3 loop spans 13 amino acids. Germline loops: CDR1 KGHDR, CDR2 SFDVKD. Trimming took off 8 bases at V and 0 bases at J, with 8 bases between the two ends. CDR3 residues: CATMDSSTDTQYF. In DNA form, the CDR3 reads TGTGCCACCATGGACTCTAGCACAGATACGCAGTATTTT.

The chain has TRBV7-6 and TRBJ2-3; the D gene is possibly TRBD2 (6 bases). The length of the CDR3 is 15 residues. Germline V lookup: CDR1 SGHVS, CDR2 FNYEAQ. V dropped 5 bases and J dropped 1 base, with 13 bases sitting between them. The CDR3 nucleotides are TGTGCCAGCAGCCATGGGGCGGGACGCACAGATACGCAGTATTTT. It codes for CASSHGAGRTDTQYF.

This chain links TRBV28 with TRBJ2-6, with D maybe TRBD1 (6 bases). This CDR3 spans 19 amino acids. Per germline, CDR1 MDHEN and CDR2 SYDVKM. The V gene lost 2 bases and the J gene lost 2 bases, with 19 bases spanning the gap. DNA for the CDR3: TGTGCCAGCAGTTTAATAATGAGGGGCCACAGGGCTGGGGCCAACGTCCTGACTTTC. Amino acid sequence: CASSLIMRGHRAGANVLTF.

This chain links TRBV18 with TRBJ1-5; 8 bases line up with TRBD1. Germline CDR1 and CDR2: KGHSH and LQKENI. This CDR3 spans 14 amino acids. V lost 5 bases to trimming and J lost 5 bases; unmatched junction nucleotides: 5. CDR3 loop: CASSAGTGDQPQHF. In nucleotides, the CDR3 is TGTGCCAGCTCAGCCGGGACAGGAGATCAGCCCCAGCATTTT. Full variable domain (missing parts from reference TRBV18 and TRBJ1-5): NAGVMQNPRHLVRRRGQEARLRCSPMKGHSHVYWYRQLPEEGLKFMVYLQKENIIDESGMPKERFSAEFPKEGPSILRIQQVVRGDSAAYFCASSAGTGDQPQHFGDGTRLSIL.

The chain couples TRBV18 to TRBJ2-1, with D perhaps TRBD2 (5 bases). The CDR3 has 14 residues. The germline V gene encodes CDR1 KGHSH and CDR2 LQKENI. Between the trimmed V and J ends, which lost 3 bases and 5 bases, there was a span of 11 bases. The CDR3 loop is CASSPADGNNEQFF. CDR3 nucleotide sequence: TGTGCCAGCTCACCCGCGGACGGGAACAATGAGCAGTTCTTC. The full variable domain, with the rest looked up from reference TRBV18 and TRBJ2-1, is NAGVMQNPRHLVRRRGQEARLRCSPMKGHSHVYWYRQLPEEGLKFMVYLQKENIIDESGMPKERFSAEFPKEGPSILRIQQVVRGDSAAYFCASSPADGNNEQFFGPGTRLTVL.

V usage is TRBV25-1 and J usage is TRBJ2-7; D might be TRBD1 (5 bases). Per the germline V gene, CDR1 is MGHDK and CDR2 is SYGVNS. V was pared by 6 bases and J by 0 bases, with 6 bases between. CDR3 length equals 12 residues. The CDR3 region has the DNA TGTGCCAGCAGCAGGGACTCCTACGAGCAGTACTTC. Translating it yields CASSRDSYEQYF.

The chain couples TRBV3-1 (or the pseudogene TRBV3-2) to TRBJ2-3, with 15 bases fitting TRBD2. Germline V gene sequence: CDR1 LGHDT, CDR2 YNNKEL (reference sequence). Trimming at V came to 4 bases and at J to 3 bases, leaving 8 bases not matched to a gene. The CDR3 spans 18 residues. This CDR3 is CASSLWTSGGVDTDTQYF. The DNA for the CDR3 is TGTGCCAGCAGCCTCTGGACTAGCGGGGGGGTTGATACAGATACGCAGTATTTT.

This clone has only a few counts. The V gene is TRBV5-1, the J gene TRBJ1-2, with D perhaps TRBD1 (6 bases). There are 16 residues in the CDR3. Trimming left V 2 bases short and J 0 bases short, with 14 bases between. The germline V gene has CDR1 SGHRS and CDR2 YFSETQ. CDR3 bases: TGCGCCAGCAGCTTCGGACAGCTTGGGGCTAACTATGGCTACACCTTC. Translating it yields CASSFGQLGANYGYTF. Full variable domain (remainder filled in from reference TRBV5-1 and TRBJ1-2): KAGVTQTPRYLIKTRGQQVTLSCSPISGHRSVSWYQQTPGQGLQFLFEYFSETQRNKGNFPGRFSGRQFSNSRSEMNVSTLELGDSALYLCASSFGQLGANYGYTFGSGTRLTVV.

The rearrangement links TRBV2 to TRBJ1-2; the D gene is possibly TRBD1 (6 bases). This CDR3 is 14 amino acids long. The germline gives CDR1 SNHLY, CDR2 FYNNEI. With 6 bases removed from V and 4 bases from J, the gap between germline ends came to 15 bases. CDR3 sequence: CASRGETGLYGYTF. CDR3 bases: TGTGCCAGCAGGGGAGAGACAGGCCTCTATGGCTACACCTTC.

The chain links TRBV5-1 to TRBJ2-3; 11 bases match TRBD2. The trim removed 5 bases at V and 0 bases at J, leaving 17 bases unmatched. This CDR3 spans 20 amino acids. Germline lookup yields CDR1 SGHRS and CDR2 YFSETQ. CDR3 in amino acids: CASSLTSGGFERISTDTQYF. The CDR3 bases are TGCGCCAGCAGTCTTACTAGCGGGGGTTTTGAGAGGATCAGCACAGATACGCAGTATTTT.

The chain employs TRBV7-9 and TRBJ2-3; 7 positions match TRBD1. After removal of 5 bases from V and 4 bases from J, the junction contained 12 bases not matched to a gene. CDR1 SEHNR and CDR2 FQNEAQ come from the germline V gene (reference sequence). The CDR3 is made up of 16 amino acids. The CDR3 nucleotides are TGTGCCAGCAGCCCCTATGACAGGGAGTGGTCAGATACGCAGTATTTT. Protein: CASSPYDREWSDTQYF. Based on the CDR3 plus reference TRBV7-9 and TRBJ2-3, the full variable domain is DTGVSQNPRHKITKRGQNVTFRCDPISEHNRLYWYRQTLGQGPEFLTYFQNEAQLEKSRLLSDRFSAERPKGSFSTLEIQRTEQGDSAMYLCASSPYDREWSDTQYFGPGTRLTVL.

The DNA for the CDR3 is TGTGCCAGCAGCAGGGACAGGGGGTTAGCAACTAATGAAAAACTGTTTTTT. Translated: CASSRDRGLATNEKLFF. V gene TRBV25-1 combines with J gene TRBJ1-4; 11 bases are shared with TRBD1. The CDR3 sequence is 17 residues long. J gave up 0 bases and V 6 bases, and 6 bases lay outside the gene matches. The germline V gene encodes CDR1 MGHDK and CDR2 SYGVNS.

V and J are TRBV6-5 and TRBJ1-1, with 7 bases aligning to TRBD1. The CDR3 contains 15 residues. Germline-derived CDR1 and CDR2 are MNHEY and SVGAGI. Germline trimming cut 3 bases from V and 3 bases from J; bases unmatched to any gene: 7. The CDR3 region has the DNA TGTGCCAGCAGTTATTTTGAGGGGGCTGACACTGAAGCTTTCTTT. It is translated as CASSYFEGADTEAFF.

The rearrangement uses TRBV6-4 and TRBJ2-5; 7 bases are shared with TRBD2. CDR3 size: 15 residues. V was pared by 8 bases and J by 4 bases, with 13 bases of the junction left unmatched. Germline CDR1 and CDR2: MRHNA and SNTAGT. This CDR3 is CASAVDGGGRETQYF. CDR3 bases: TGTGCCAGCGCGGTAGATGGGGGGGGTCGAGAGACCCAGTACTTC.

The CDR3 is CASSVSGGLNTEAFF. In DNA, the CDR3 is TGTGCCAGCAGCGTCTCAGGGGGCTTGAACACTGAAGCTTTCTTT. The J gene is TRBJ1-1, the V gene TRBV7-2; 8 positions agree with TRBD1. This CDR3 spans 15 amino acids. Trimming at V came to 5 bases and at J to 0 bases, leaving 5 bases not matched to a gene. Germline V CDR1 and CDR2: SGHTA, FQGNSA.

V gene TRBV29-1 combines with J gene TRBJ2-1; 7 bases line up with TRBD1. The V gene's germline CDR1 is SQVTM and CDR2 ANQGSEA. The CDR3 is 13 amino acids. With V trimmed by 8 bases and J by 9 bases, 13 bases remained unmatched. The CDR3 bases are TGCAGCCTACAAGGACAGGAGTGGGGTGAGCAGTTCTTC. It encodes CSLQGQEWGEQFF.

The chain is built from TRBV7-3 and TRBJ1-2; tentative D call: TRBD1 (6 bases). V was trimmed by 5 bases and J by 4 bases, leaving 11 bases between them. The CDR3 spans 13 residues. The germline V gene has CDR1 SGHTA and CDR2 FQGTGA. The CDR3 DNA reads as TGTGCCAGCAGCCTCACGGACAGCTATGGCTACACCTTC. Translating it yields CASSLTDSYGYTF.